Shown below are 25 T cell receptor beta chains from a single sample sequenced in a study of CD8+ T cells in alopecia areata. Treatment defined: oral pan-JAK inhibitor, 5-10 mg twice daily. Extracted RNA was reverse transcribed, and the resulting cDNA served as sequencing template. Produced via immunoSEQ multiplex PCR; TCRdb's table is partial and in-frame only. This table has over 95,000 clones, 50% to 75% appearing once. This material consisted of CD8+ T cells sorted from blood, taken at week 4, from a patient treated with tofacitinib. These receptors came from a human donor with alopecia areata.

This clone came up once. The CDR3 DNA follows: TGTGCCAGCAGCGCTACAGGGGAGGCCTATGGCTACACCTTC. Its translation is CASSATGEAYGYTF. This chain joins TRBV7-9 and TRBJ1-2; the match to TRBD1 covers 7 bases. The CDR3 runs 14 residues. J gave up 4 bases and V 5 bases, and 7 bases lay outside the gene matches. Germline V lookup: CDR1 SEHNR, CDR2 FQNEAQ (reference sequence).

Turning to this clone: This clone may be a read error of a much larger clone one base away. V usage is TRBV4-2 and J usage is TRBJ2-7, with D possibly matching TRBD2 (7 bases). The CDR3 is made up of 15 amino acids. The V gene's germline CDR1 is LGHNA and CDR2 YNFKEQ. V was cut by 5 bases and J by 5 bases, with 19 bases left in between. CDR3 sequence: CASSLVGGPGDEQYF. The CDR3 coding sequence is TGTGCCAGCAGCTTAGTGGGGGGGCCCGGGGACGAGCAGTACTTC.

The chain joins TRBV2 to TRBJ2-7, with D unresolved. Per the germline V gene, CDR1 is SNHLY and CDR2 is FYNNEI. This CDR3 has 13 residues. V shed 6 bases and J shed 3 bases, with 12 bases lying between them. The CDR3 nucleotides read TGTGCCAGCAGGCCTCCGACCCACTACGAGCAGTACTTC. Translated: CASRPPTHYEQYF.

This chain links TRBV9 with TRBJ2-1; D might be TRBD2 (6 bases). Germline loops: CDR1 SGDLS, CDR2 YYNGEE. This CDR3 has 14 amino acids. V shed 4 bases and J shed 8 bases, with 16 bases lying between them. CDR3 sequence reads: CASSPPPGVDEQFF. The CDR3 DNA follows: TGTGCCAGCAGCCCCCCTCCGGGGGTAGATGAGCAGTTCTTC.

The CDR3 loop is CATSRDEGLFDIQYF. CDR3 DNA sequence: TGTGCCACCAGCAGAGATGAAGGACTCTTTGACATTCAGTACTTC. The chain combines TRBV15 with TRBJ2-4, with D perhaps matching TRBD2 (5 bases). The CDR3 consists of 15 residues. CDR1 and CDR2 (germline): LNHNV, YYDKDF (reference sequence). Between the trimmed V and J ends, which lost 0 bases and 8 bases, there was a span of 14 bases.

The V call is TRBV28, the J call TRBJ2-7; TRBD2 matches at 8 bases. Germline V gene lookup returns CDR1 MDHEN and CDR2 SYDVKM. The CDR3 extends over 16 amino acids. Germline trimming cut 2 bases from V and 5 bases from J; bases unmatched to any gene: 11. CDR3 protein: CASSLRFGGGKNEQYF. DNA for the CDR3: TGTGCCAGCAGTTTACGGTTCGGCGGGGGGAAGAACGAGCAGTACTTC.

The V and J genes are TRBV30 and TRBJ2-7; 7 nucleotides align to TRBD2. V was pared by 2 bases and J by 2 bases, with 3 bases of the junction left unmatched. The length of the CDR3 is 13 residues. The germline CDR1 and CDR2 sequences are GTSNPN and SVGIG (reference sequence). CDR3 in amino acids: CAWSTSDPYEQYF. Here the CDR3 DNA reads TGTGCCTGGAGTACTAGCGACCCCTACGAGCAGTACTTC.

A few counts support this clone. CDR3: CSVEVDYGYTF. As DNA, the CDR3 is TGCAGCGTTGAAGTAGACTATGGCTACACCTTC. The chain is built from TRBV29-1 and TRBJ1-2; D ambiguous. Germline lookup yields CDR1 SQVTM and CDR2 ANQGSEA. Trimming cost V 1 base and J 3 bases, with 3 bases left between them. This CDR3 contains 11 residues.

The CDR3 sequence: CSVRQPPWETQYF. CDR3 DNA: TGCAGCGTAAGACAACCACCATGGGAGACCCAGTACTTC. This chain links TRBV29-1 with TRBJ2-5; the D is unclear. Germline V lookup: CDR1 SQVTM, CDR2 ANQGSEA. The CDR3 runs 13 residues. V was cut by 6 bases and J by 5 bases, with 16 bases left in between.

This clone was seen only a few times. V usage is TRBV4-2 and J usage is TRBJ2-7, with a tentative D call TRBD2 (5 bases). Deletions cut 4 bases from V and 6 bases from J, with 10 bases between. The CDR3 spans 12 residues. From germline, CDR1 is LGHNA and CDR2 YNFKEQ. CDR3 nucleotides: TGTGCCAGCAGCCCTACGGGATCCGAGCAGTACTTC. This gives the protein CASSPTGSEQYF.

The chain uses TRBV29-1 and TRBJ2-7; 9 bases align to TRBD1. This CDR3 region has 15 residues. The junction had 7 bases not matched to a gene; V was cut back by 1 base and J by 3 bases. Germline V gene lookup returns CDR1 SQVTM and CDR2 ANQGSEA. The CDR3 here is CSVEGLGDRDYEQYF. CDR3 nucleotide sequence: TGCAGCGTTGAAGGTTTGGGGGACAGGGACTACGAGCAGTACTTC.

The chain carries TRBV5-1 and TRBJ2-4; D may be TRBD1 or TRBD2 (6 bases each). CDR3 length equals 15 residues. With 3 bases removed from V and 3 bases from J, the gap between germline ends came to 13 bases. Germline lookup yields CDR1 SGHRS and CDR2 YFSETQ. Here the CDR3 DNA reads TGCGCCAGCAGCTGGGAGGACAGCGACAAAAACATTCAGTACTTC. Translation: CASSWEDSDKNIQYF.

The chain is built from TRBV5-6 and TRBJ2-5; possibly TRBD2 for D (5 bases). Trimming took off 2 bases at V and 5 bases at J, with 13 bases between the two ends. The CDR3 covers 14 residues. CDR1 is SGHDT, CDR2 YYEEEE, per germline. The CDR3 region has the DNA TGTGCCAGCAGCTTCAGAGGAGGTCGGGAGACCCAGTACTTC. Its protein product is CASSFRGGRETQYF.

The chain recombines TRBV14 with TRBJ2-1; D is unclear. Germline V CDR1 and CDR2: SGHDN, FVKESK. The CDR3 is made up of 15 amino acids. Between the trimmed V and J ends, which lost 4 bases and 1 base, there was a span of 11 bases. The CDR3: CASSPYGGSYNEQFF. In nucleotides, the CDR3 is TGTGCCAGCAGCCCATATGGCGGATCCTACAATGAGCAGTTCTTC.

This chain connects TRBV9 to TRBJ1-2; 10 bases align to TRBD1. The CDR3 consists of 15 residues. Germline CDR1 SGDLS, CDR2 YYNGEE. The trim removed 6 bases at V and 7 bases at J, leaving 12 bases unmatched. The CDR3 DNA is TGTGCCAGCAACCCCCCGGGACAGGGGAAAGGTGGCTACACCTTC. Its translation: CASNPPGQGKGGYTF. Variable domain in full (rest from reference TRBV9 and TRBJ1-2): DSGVTQTPKHLITATGQRVTLRCSPRSGDLSVYWYQQSLDQGLQFLIQYYNGEERAKGNILERFSAQQFPDLHSELNLSSLELGDSALYFCASNPPGQGKGGYTFGSGTRLTVV.

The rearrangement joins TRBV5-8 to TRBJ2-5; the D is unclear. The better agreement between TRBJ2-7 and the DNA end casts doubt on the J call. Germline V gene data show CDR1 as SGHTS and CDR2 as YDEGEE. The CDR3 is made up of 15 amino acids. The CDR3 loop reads CASSLDPTFSYEQYF. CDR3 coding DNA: TGTGCCAGCAGCTTAGATCCCACGTTCTCCTACGAGCAGTACTTC.

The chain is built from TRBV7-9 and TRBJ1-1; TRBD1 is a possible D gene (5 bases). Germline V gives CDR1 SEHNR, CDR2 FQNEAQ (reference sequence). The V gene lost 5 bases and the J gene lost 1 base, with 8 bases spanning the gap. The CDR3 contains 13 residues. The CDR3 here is CASSHTGNTEAFF. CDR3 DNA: TGTGCCAGCAGCCACACAGGGAACACTGAAGCTTTCTTT. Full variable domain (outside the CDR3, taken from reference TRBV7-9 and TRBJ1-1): DTGVSQNPRHKITKRGQNVTFRCDPISEHNRLYWYRQTLGQGPEFLTYFQNEAQLEKSRLLSDRFSAERPKGSFSTLEIQRTEQGDSAMYLCASSHTGNTEAFFGQGTRLTVV.

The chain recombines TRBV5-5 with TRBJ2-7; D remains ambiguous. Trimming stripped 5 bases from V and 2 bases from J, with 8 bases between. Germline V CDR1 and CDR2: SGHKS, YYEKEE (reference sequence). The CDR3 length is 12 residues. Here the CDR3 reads CASSYDAYEQYF. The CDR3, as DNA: TGTGCCAGCAGTTACGATGCCTACGAGCAGTACTTC.

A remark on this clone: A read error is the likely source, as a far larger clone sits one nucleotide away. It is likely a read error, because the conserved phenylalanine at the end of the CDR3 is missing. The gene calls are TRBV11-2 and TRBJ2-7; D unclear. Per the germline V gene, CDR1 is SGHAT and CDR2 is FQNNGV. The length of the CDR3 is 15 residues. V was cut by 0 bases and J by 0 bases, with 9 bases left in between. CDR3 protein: CASSLDPTFSYEQYL. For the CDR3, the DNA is TGTGCCAGCAGCTTAGATCCCACGTTCTCCTACGAGCAGTACTTG.

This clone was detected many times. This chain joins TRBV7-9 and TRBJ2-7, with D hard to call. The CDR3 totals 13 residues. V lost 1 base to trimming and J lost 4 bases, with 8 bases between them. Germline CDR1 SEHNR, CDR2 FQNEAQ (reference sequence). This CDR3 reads CASSLDSGYEQYF. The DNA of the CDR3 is TGTGCCAGCAGCTTAGATTCGGGTTACGAGCAGTACTTC.

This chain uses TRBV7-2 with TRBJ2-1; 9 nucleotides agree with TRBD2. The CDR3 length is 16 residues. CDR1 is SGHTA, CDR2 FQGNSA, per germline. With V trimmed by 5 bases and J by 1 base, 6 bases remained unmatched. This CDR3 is CASSSTSGHSYNEQFF. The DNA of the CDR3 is TGTGCCAGCAGCAGCACTAGCGGGCATTCCTACAATGAGCAGTTCTTC.

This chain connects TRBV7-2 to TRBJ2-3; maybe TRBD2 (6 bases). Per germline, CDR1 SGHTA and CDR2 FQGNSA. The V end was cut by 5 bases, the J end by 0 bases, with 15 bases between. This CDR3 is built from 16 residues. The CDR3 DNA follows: TGTGCCAGCAGCGGACCCAGGGACTTAAGCACAGATACGCAGTATTTT. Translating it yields CASSGPRDLSTDTQYF.

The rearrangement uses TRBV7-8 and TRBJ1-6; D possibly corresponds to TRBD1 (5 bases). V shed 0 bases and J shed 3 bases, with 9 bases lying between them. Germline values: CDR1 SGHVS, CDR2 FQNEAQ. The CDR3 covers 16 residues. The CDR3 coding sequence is TGTGCCAGCAGCTTAGCGTTCCAGGGCTATAATTCACCCCTCCACTTT. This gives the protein CASSLAFQGYNSPLHF.

DNA for the CDR3: TGTGCCAGCAGTCAGCCCGGGACAGGGTTCTACGAGCAGTACTTC. It codes for CASSQPGTGFYEQYF. The V call is TRBV27, the J call TRBJ2-7, with 9 bases fitting TRBD1. In germline, CDR1 is MNHEY, CDR2 SMNVEV (reference sequence). The length of the CDR3 is 15 residues. V dropped 5 bases and J dropped 3; count of bases not matched to a gene: 8.

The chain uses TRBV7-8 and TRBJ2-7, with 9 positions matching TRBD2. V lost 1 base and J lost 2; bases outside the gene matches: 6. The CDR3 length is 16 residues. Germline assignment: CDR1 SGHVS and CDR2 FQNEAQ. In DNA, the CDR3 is TGTGCCAGCAGCTTAGGGGATAGCGGGAGCCCCTACGAGCAGTACTTC. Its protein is CASSLGDSGSPYEQYF. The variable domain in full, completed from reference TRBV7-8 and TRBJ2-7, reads GAGVSQSPRYKVAKRGQDVALRCDPISGHVSLFWYQQALGQGPEFLTYFQNEAQLDKSGLPSDRFFAERPEGSVSTLKIQRTQQEDSAVYLCASSLGDSGSPYEQYFGPGTRLTVT.